The T cell receptor (beta chain) under discussion was sequenced for a study of T-cell reconstitution after alpha-beta-depleted transplantation in children. This clonotype occurred many times. The TCRbeta library incorporated unique molecular identifiers. MiXCR was run by TCRdb on the PCR reads, yielding one entry per CDR3 protein. The data show about 460,000 distinct CDR3 sequences, approximately 12% seen once. Germline CDR1 and CDR2: SGHKS and YYEKEE (reference sequence). V was pared by 4 bases and J by 6 bases, with 17 bases between. This CDR3 region has 14 residues. The chain employs TRBV5-5 and TRBJ2-7; weak D call: TRBD1 (5 bases). The starting material was PBMCs from the stem cell graft donor, obtained from the stem cell graft. This clonotype originated in a human donor who donated a stem cell graft to a child with combined immunodeficiency. CDR3 sequence reads: CASSRRGSGPEQYF. The CDR3 DNA follows: TGTGCCAGCAGCCGTCGTGGATCAGGGCCCGAGCAGTACTTC.